These 25 T cell receptor beta chains came from one sample sequenced in a study of blood T cell repertoires in COVID-19. The assay was immunoSEQ multiplex PCR, and TCRdb's table has in-frame clones only and misses some. Of fewer than 350,000 clones detected, more than 75% appear once; the ten largest clones hold roughly 2%. The sequenced sample was PBMCs or T cells enriched from blood (not recorded which). These receptors originate from an older woman in a cohort exposed to, infected with or recovered from COVID-19 (not recorded which).

The chain is built from TRBV28 and TRBJ1-1, with D possibly being TRBD1 (5 bases). The germline V gene has CDR1 MDHEN and CDR2 SYDVKM. The CDR3 consists of 13 residues. Trimming removed 3 bases from V and 1 base from J, with 6 bases in between. This CDR3 is CASSLGQNTEAFF. CDR3 coding DNA: TGTGCCAGCAGTTTGGGGCAGAACACTGAAGCTTTCTTT.

The V gene is TRBV5-1, the J gene TRBJ2-1; D unresolved. The CDR3 covers 13 residues. The V gene lost 0 bases and the J gene lost 9 bases, with 10 bases spanning the gap. The germline V gene has CDR1 SGHRS and CDR2 YFSETQ. The CDR3 nucleotides read TGCGCCAGCAGCTTGGCCTCCCCCAGTGAGCAGTTCTTC. This sequence encodes CASSLASPSEQFF.

This clone was recorded a few times. This sequence joins TRBV5-4 and TRBJ1-1, with D perhaps matching TRBD1 (6 bases). CDR3 size: 14 residues. Germline CDR1 is SGHNT and CDR2 is YYREEE (reference sequence). V was trimmed by 4 bases and J by 1 base, leaving 11 bases between them. As DNA, the CDR3 is TGTGCCAGCAGCCCGAGGGGGGGGAACACTGAAGCTTTCTTT. Its translation is CASSPRGGNTEAFF. Full variable domain (rest looked up from reference TRBV5-4 and TRBJ1-1): ETGVTQSPTHLIKTRGQQVTLRCSSQSGHNTVSWYQQALGQGPQFIFQYYREEENGRGNFPPRFSGLQFPNYSSELNVNALELDDSALYLCASSPRGGNTEAFFGQGTRLTVV.

The chain is built from TRBV7-2 and TRBJ2-1; 11 nucleotides agree with TRBD2. Germline CDR1 reads SGHTA; CDR2 reads FQGNSA. The CDR3 has 15 residues. V lost 1 base to trimming and J lost 7 bases; unmatched junction nucleotides: 3. The CDR3 protein is CASSLGLAGHNEQFF. Written as DNA, the CDR3 is TGTGCCAGCAGCTTAGGACTAGCGGGACATAATGAGCAGTTCTTC.

The V call is TRBV7-2, the J call TRBJ1-2; D is possibly TRBD1 (5 bases). There are 15 residues in the CDR3. Trimming took 1 base from V and 5 from J, leaving 14 bases between them. The germline V gene has CDR1 SGHTA and CDR2 FQGNSA. Here the CDR3 DNA reads TGTGCCAGCAGCTTAGATCCGGGTAGGGGTTATGGCTACACCTTC. This gives the protein CASSLDPGRGYGYTF.

The V and J genes are TRBV6-5 and TRBJ2-1; weak D call: TRBD1 (6 bases). V lost 9 bases and J lost 4, with 16 bases in between. The CDR3 contains 14 residues. Per germline, CDR1 MNHEY and CDR2 SVGAGI. CDR3 loop: CASIQGSEYNEQFF. CDR3 sequence (DNA): TGTGCCAGTATACAGGGATCAGAATACAATGAGCAGTTCTTC.

The V gene is TRBV15, the J gene TRBJ2-5, with 7 positions matching TRBD1. The junction had 1 base not matched to a gene; V was cut back by 1 base and J by 2 bases. The germline gives CDR1 LNHNV, CDR2 YYDKDF (reference sequence). The CDR3 totals 14 residues. The CDR3 reads CATSRGGQQETQYF. CDR3 DNA: TGTGCCACCAGCAGAGGGGGACAGCAAGAGACCCAGTACTTC.

CDR3: CASSPHRERNTEAFF. The DNA of the CDR3 is TGTGCCAGCAGCCCACACAGGGAAAGGAACACTGAAGCTTTCTTT. The chain employs TRBV28 and TRBJ1-1; possible D gene TRBD1, 6 bases. The CDR3 extends over 15 amino acids. CDR1 and CDR2 from the germline V gene are MDHEN and SYDVKM. The V and J ends lost 6 bases and 1 base respectively, with 15 bases between them.

The chain combines TRBV7-2 with TRBJ2-7, with 11 bases matching TRBD1. The CDR3 totals 17 residues. CDR1 and CDR2 from the germline V gene are SGHTA and FQGNSA. With V trimmed by 3 bases and J by 3 bases, 10 bases remained unmatched. Here the CDR3 DNA reads TGTGCCAGCAGCTTGGGGTGGAGGGGGACAGGGGGCTACGAGCAGTACTTC. Translating gives CASSLGWRGTGGYEQYF.

The chain joins TRBV28 to TRBJ2-2, with D perhaps TRBD2 (5 bases). With 3 bases removed from V and 3 bases from J, the gap between germline ends came to 17 bases. The germline gives CDR1 MDHEN, CDR2 SYDVKM. CDR3 length equals 17 residues. CDR3 sequence: CASSFNPGYLDTGELFF. CDR3 DNA: TGTGCCAGCAGTTTTAATCCGGGGTACCTGGACACCGGGGAGCTGTTTTTT.

The chain links TRBV6-5 to TRBJ2-4; D remains ambiguous. Germline V gives CDR1 MNHEY, CDR2 SVGAGI. The CDR3 covers 14 residues. The V gene lost 4 bases and the J gene lost 3 bases, with 10 bases spanning the gap. CDR3 loop: CASSSQFGKNIQYF. In DNA form, the CDR3 reads TGTGCCAGCAGTTCTCAGTTTGGCAAAAACATTCAGTACTTC.

V usage is TRBV13 and J usage is TRBJ2-7, with 11 positions matching TRBD2. The CDR3 is made up of 15 amino acids. The germline CDR1 and CDR2 sequences are PRHDT and FYEKMQ (reference sequence). The V segment lost 7 bases and the J segment 1 base; nucleotides outside the gene matches: 6. CDR3 sequence reads: CASNNGTSGSYEQYF. The CDR3 DNA is TGTGCCAGCAACAATGGGACTAGCGGTTCCTACGAGCAGTACTTC.

The chain recombines TRBV11-3 with TRBJ2-7; tentative D call: TRBD1 (6 bases). This CDR3 has 13 amino acids. Trimming left V 4 bases short and J 5 bases short, with 12 bases between. From germline, CDR1 is SGHNT and CDR2 YENEEA. CDR3 DNA: TGTGCCAGCAGCTACCGCACAGGGAACGAGCAGTACTTC. Translation gives CASSYRTGNEQYF.

This chain links TRBV19 with TRBJ2-5, with D possibly TRBD2 on 6 matching bases. CDR1 and CDR2 from the germline V gene are LNHDA and SQIVND (reference sequence). V was trimmed by 9 bases and J by 5 bases, leaving 22 bases between them. The CDR3 loop spans 15 amino acids. The CDR3 nucleotides are TGTGCCAGCACTTGGGACTCATCCCTGGGGGAGACCCAGTACTTC. This gives the protein CASTWDSSLGETQYF.

A few counts support this clone. The CDR3 protein is CASSHGQGGSPLHF. CDR3 DNA: TGCGCCAGCAGCCACGGACAGGGGGGTTCACCCCTCCACTTT. The chain combines TRBV5-1 with TRBJ1-6; 10 bases fit TRBD1. CDR1 is SGHRS and CDR2 is YFSETQ in the germline V gene. Losses at the gene ends were 4 bases for V and 9 bases for J; bases not matched to a gene: 4. The CDR3 loop spans 14 amino acids.

The gene calls are TRBV5-1 and TRBJ2-3; D not resolved. CDR3 length equals 15 residues. The germline V gene has CDR1 SGHRS and CDR2 YFSETQ. Deletions cut 4 bases from V and 2 bases from J, with 14 bases between. DNA of the CDR3: TGCGCCAGCAGCGGGCTCCGTCCGTCCACAGATACGCAGTATTTT. It is translated as CASSGLRPSTDTQYF. Combining the CDR3 with reference TRBV5-1 and TRBJ2-3 gives the whole variable domain KAGVTQTPRYLIKTRGQQVTLSCSPISGHRSVSWYQQTPGQGLQFLFEYFSETQRNKGNFPGRFSGRQFSNSRSEMNVSTLELGDSALYLCASSGLRPSTDTQYFGPGTRLTVL.

The genes are TRBV2 and TRBJ2-2; 10 bases fit TRBD2. CDR3 length equals 15 residues. CDR1 is SNHLY and CDR2 is FYNNEI in the germline V gene. The V segment lost 8 bases and the J segment 4 bases; nucleotides outside the gene matches: 7. The CDR3 sequence is CASGLAGEGTGELFF. CDR3 sequence (DNA): TGTGCCAGCGGCCTAGCGGGAGAAGGCACCGGGGAGCTGTTTTTT.

The genes are TRBV19 and TRBJ1-1; no definite D call. Germline assignment: CDR1 LNHDA and CDR2 SQIVND (reference sequence). The V gene lost 10 bases and the J gene lost 0 bases, with 12 bases spanning the gap. The CDR3 runs to 13 residues. CDR3 bases: TGTGCCATCCATGACAATCTGAACACTGAAGCTTTCTTT. Residues: CAIHDNLNTEAFF.

This chain joins TRBV5-1 and TRBJ1-4; tentative D call: TRBD1 (5 bases). CDR1 and CDR2 (germline): SGHRS, YFSETQ. There are 14 residues in the CDR3. The germline V and J ends were trimmed by 4 bases and 2 bases, with 9 bases remaining between them. The CDR3 reads CASSAGPTNEKLFF. CDR3 bases: TGCGCCAGCAGCGCAGGGCCCACTAATGAAAAACTGTTTTTT.

This clone was counted only a few times. The chain recombines TRBV4-1 with TRBJ1-2; TRBD1 matches at 8 bases. CDR1 is MGHRA and CDR2 is YSYEKL in the germline V gene. This CDR3 contains 14 residues. The V and J ends lost 3 bases and 3 bases, in that order; junction bases with no gene match: 3. The CDR3 DNA is TGCGCCAGCAGCCATTCGACAGGGGACTATGGCTACACCTTC. Translation gives CASSHSTGDYGYTF.

For the CDR3, the DNA is TGCGCCAGCAGTAGCCACAGGGATGGTAACTATGGCTACACCTTC. Protein product: CASSSHRDGNYGYTF. The V call is TRBV10-1, the J call TRBJ1-2, with D possibly being TRBD1 (6 bases). V lost 5 bases, J lost 1 base, and 14 bases lay in between. Germline CDR1 WNHNN, CDR2 SYGVQD (reference sequence). The CDR3 sequence is 15 residues long.

This clone was seen more than once but under ten times. The chain uses TRBV7-9 and TRBJ2-7; 8 bases map to TRBD1. Trimming took 5 bases from V and 2 from J; bases not matched to a gene: 5. The CDR3 is 14 amino acids. Germline-derived CDR1 and CDR2 are SEHNR and FQNEAQ (reference sequence). CDR3 DNA: TGTGCCAGCAGCGGGACAGGATATACCTACGAGCAGTACTTC. This encodes CASSGTGYTYEQYF.

About this clone: This specimen includes other DNA sequences encoding the same CDR3. This chain joins TRBV28 and TRBJ1-4; D may be TRBD1 (5 bases). Germline CDR1 is MDHEN and CDR2 is SYDVKM. V was clipped by 3 bases and J by 3 bases, with 8 bases between them. CDR3 size: 14 residues. The CDR3 loop is CASSLGGANEKLFF. The CDR3, as DNA: TGTGCCAGCAGTTTGGGGGGGGCTAATGAAAAACTGTTTTTT.

This clone has only one observation. J is TRBJ1-3 and V is TRBV5-1, with TRBD1 identical over 11 bases. Germline V lookup: CDR1 SGHRS, CDR2 YFSETQ. This CDR3 contains 17 residues. The ends lost 4 bases at V and 0 bases at J; junction bases unmatched: 6. CDR3 nucleotides: TGCGCCAGCAGCCGGGCGGGACAGGGGGACTCTGGAAACACCATATATTTT. It encodes CASSRAGQGDSGNTIYF.

This sequence joins TRBV7-9 and TRBJ1-1; 8 nucleotides line up with TRBD1. The CDR3 runs to 13 residues. The germline V gene encodes CDR1 SEHNR and CDR2 FQNEAQ (reference sequence). Trimming removed 3 bases from V and 6 bases from J; junction bases left unmatched: 3. CDR3 coding DNA: TGTGCCAGCAGCTTTGGACAGGGCCCTGAAGCTTTCTTT. Translation gives CASSFGQGPEAFF.